The clone carrying this T cell receptor (beta chain) was seen only a few times. Its specificity is unknown. The PCR was carried out with 60 Vbeta primers and 13 Jbeta primers. Clones were read by immunoSEQ multiplex PCR, and TCRdb kept only the in-frame ones, dropping some. The sample yields more than 85,000 clones, around 15% seen once. The source of the sample is a study of cytomegalovirus exposure and HLA in healthy donors. Study findings and constraints: More clonal expansion characterized HLA-associated TCR beta chains than equally common others in a later analysis. HLA alleles were associated with some 17,000 TCR beta sequences in a later analysis at 0.05 false discovery rate.

Each of the donors was a healthy bone marrow donor. The study sampled nominally healthy donors, though unrecorded immune exposures were likely. CDR3 length: 13 amino acids. V was shortened by 6 bases and J by 4 bases, with 12 bases between the two germline ends. Germline lookup yields CDR1 MNHEY and CDR2 SMNVEV (reference sequence). This clonotype was obtained from a female donor in good health and CMV-seronegative. The chain couples TRBV27 to TRBJ1-1; D is possibly TRBD1 (5 bases). The sequencing input was PBMCs. The CDR3 nucleotides are TGTGCCAGCAGCCAGGGATGGGGCACTGAAGCTTTCTTT. It translates to CASSQGWGTEAFF.